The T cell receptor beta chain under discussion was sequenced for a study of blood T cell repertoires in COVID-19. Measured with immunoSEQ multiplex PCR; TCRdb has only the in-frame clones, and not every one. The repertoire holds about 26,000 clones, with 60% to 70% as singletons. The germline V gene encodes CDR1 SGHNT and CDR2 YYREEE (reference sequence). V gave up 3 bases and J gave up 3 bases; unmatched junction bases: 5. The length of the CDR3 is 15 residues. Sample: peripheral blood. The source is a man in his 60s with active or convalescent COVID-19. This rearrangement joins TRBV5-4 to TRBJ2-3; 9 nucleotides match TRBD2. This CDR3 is CASSSKREVTDTQYF. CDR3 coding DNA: TGTGCCAGCAGCTCCAAGCGGGAGGTGACAGATACGCAGTATTTT.